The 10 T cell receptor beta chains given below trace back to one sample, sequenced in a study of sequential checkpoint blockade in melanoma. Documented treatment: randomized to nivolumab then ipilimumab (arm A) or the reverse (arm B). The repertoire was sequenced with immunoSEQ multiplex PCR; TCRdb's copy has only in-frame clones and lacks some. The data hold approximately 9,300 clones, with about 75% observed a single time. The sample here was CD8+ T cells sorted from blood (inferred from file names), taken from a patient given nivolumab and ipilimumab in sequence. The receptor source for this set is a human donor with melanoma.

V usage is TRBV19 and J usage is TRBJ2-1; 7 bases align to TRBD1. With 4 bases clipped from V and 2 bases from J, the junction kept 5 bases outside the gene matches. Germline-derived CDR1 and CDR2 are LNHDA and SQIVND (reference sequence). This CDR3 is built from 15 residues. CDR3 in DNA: TGTGCCAGTAGTACATGGACAGGCCCCTACAATGAGCAGTTCTTC. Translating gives CASSTWTGPYNEQFF. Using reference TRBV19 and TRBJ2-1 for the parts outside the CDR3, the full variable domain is DGGITQSPKYLFRKEGQNVTLSCEQNLNHDAMYWYRQDPGQGLRLIYYSQIVNDFQKGDIAEGYSVSREKKESFPLTVTSAQKNPTAFYLCASSTWTGPYNEQFFGPGTRLTVL.

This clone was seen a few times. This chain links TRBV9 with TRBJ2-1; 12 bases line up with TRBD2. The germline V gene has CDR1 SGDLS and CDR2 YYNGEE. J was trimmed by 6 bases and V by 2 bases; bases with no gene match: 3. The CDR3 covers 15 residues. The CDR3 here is CASSVWTSGINEQFF. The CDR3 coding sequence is TGTGCCAGCAGCGTCTGGACTAGCGGGATCAATGAGCAGTTCTTC. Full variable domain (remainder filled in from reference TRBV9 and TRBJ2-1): DSGVTQTPKHLITATGQRVTLRCSPRSGDLSVYWYQQSLDQGLQFLIQYYNGEERAKGNILERFSAQQFPDLHSELNLSSLELGDSALYFCASSVWTSGINEQFFGPGTRLTVL.

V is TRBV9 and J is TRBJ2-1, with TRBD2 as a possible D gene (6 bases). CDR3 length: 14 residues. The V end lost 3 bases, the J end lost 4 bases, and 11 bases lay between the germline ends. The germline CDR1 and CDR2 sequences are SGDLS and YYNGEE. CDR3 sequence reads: CASSGGTPYNEQFF. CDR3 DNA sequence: TGTGCCAGCAGCGGAGGGACTCCATACAATGAGCAGTTCTTC. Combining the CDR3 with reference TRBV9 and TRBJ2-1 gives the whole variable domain DSGVTQTPKHLITATGQRVTLRCSPRSGDLSVYWYQQSLDQGLQFLIQYYNGEERAKGNILERFSAQQFPDLHSELNLSSLELGDSALYFCASSGGTPYNEQFFGPGTRLTVL.

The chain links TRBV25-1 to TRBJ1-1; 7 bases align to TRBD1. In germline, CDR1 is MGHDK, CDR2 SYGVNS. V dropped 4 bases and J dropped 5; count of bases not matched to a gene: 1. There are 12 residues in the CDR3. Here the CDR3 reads CASSGGQTEAFF. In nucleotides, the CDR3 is TGTGCCAGCAGTGGGGGACAGACTGAAGCTTTCTTT. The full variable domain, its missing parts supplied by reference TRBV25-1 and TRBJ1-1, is EADIYQTPRYLVIGTGKKITLECSQTMGHDKMYWYQQDPGMELHLIHYSYGVNSTEKGDLSSESTVSRIRTEHFPLTLESARPSHTSQYLCASSGGQTEAFFGQGTRLTVV.

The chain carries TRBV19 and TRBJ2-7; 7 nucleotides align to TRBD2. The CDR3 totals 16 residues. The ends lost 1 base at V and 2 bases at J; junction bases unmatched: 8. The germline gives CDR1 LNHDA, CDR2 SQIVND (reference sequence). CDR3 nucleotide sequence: TGTGCCAGTAGTATAGGGGCTAGCGGACTAACCTACGAGCAGTACTTC. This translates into CASSIGASGLTYEQYF.

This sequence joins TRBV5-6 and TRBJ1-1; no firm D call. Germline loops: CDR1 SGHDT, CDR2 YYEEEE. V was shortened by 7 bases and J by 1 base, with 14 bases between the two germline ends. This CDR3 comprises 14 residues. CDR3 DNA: TGTGCCAGCTCCCCGACGAGGGCGAACACTGAAGCTTTCTTT. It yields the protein CASSPTRANTEAFF.

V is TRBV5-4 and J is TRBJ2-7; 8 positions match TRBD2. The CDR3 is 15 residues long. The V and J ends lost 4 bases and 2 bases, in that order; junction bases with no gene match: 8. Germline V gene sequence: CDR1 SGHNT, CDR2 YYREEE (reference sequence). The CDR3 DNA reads TGTGCCAGCAGCCCTACTAGCGGATATCCCTACGAGCAGTACTTC. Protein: CASSPTSGYPYEQYF.

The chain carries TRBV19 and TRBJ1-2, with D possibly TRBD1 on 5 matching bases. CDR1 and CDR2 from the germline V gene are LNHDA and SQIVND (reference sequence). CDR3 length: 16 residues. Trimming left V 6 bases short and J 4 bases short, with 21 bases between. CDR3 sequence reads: CASSTGGEGIGYGYTF. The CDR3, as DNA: TGTGCCAGTAGCACCGGGGGTGAGGGGATTGGCTATGGCTACACCTTC. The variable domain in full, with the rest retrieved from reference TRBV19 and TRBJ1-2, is DGGITQSPKYLFRKEGQNVTLSCEQNLNHDAMYWYRQDPGQGLRLIYYSQIVNDFQKGDIAEGYSVSREKKESFPLTVTSAQKNPTAFYLCASSTGGEGIGYGYTFGSGTRLTVV.

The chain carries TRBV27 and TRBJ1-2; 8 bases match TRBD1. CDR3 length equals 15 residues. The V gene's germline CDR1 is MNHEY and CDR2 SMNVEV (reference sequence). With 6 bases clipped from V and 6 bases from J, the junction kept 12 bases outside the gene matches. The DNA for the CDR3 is TGTGCCAGCAGAGCCGAAGGACAGGGCTTGAATGGCTACACCTTC. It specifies CASRAEGQGLNGYTF.

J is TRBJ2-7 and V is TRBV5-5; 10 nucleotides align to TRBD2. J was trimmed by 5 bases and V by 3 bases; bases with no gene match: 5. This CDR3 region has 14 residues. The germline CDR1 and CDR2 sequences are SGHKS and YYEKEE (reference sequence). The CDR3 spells CASSWLAGVDEQYF. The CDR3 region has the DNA TGTGCCAGCAGCTGGCTAGCGGGAGTCGACGAGCAGTACTTC.